This entry features one T cell receptor beta chain sequence. This sample stems from a study of blood T cell repertoires in COVID-19. Study overall: Samples came from the United States, Italy and Spain, spanning acute and convalescent COVID-19. In each case, the material was cDNA or gDNA derived from T cells, B-cell-depleted T cells, or PBMCs.

Germline V gives CDR1 MDHEN, CDR2 SYDVKM. V shed 7 bases and J 4 bases; nucleotides not matched to a gene: 7. The CDR3 runs 14 residues. Per the original data handling: Amplifying reference gene primers gave estimates of nucleated cell counts. Method: immunoSEQ multiplex PCR; TCRdb's copy keeps in-frame clones and lacks some. The V and J calls and clone size are taken from that table; D and trimming were inferred from the DNA. The table includes a few hundred thousand clones, 89% detected once. J is TRBJ2-7 and V is TRBV28; 10 bases align to TRBD1. The specimen was peripheral blood. The receptor was isolated from a man aged 40-49 years with acute or convalescent COVID-19. The CDR3 reads CASNPGQGTYEQYF. DNA of the CDR3: TGTGCCAGCAACCCGGGACAGGGGACTTACGAGCAGTACTTC.